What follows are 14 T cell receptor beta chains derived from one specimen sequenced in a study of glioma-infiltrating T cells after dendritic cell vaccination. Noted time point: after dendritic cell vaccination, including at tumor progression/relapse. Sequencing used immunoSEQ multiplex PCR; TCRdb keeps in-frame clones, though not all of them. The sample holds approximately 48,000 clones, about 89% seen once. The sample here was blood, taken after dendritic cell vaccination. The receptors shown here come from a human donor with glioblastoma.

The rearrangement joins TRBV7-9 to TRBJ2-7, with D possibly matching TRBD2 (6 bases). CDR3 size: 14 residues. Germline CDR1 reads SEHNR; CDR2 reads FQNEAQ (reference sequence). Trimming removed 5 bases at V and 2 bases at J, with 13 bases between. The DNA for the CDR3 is TGTGCCAGCAGCCCTGGCGGGATAACCTACGAGCAGTACTTC. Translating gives CASSPGGITYEQYF.

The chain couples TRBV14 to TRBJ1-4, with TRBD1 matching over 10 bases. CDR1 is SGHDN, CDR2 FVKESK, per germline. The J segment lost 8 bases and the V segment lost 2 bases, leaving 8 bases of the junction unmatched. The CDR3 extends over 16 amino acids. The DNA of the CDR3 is TGTGCCAGCAGCCAACAGACAGGGGGCGGATCCGAAAAACTGTTTTTT. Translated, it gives CASSQQTGGGSEKLFF.

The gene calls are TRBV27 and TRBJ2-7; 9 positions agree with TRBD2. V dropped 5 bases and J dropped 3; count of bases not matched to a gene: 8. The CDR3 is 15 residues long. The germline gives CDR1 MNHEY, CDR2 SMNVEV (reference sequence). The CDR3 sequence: CASSTRLAANYEQYF. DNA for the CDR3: TGTGCCAGCAGTACAAGACTAGCGGCTAACTACGAGCAGTACTTC.

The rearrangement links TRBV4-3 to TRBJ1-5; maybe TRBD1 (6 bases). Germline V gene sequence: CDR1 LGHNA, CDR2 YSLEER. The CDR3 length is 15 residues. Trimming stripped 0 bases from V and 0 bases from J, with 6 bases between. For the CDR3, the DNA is TGCGCCAGCAGCCAAGACAGGGGTAGCAATCAGCCCCAGCATTTT. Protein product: CASSQDRGSNQPQHF.

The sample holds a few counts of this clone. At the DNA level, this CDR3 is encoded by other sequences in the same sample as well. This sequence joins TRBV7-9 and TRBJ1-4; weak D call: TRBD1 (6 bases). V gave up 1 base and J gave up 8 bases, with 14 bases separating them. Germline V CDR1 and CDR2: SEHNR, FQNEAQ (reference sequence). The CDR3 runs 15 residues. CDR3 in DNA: TGTGCCAGCAGCTTAGTTGGCAGGGGAAGAGAAAAACTGTTTTTT. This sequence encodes CASSLVGRGREKLFF.

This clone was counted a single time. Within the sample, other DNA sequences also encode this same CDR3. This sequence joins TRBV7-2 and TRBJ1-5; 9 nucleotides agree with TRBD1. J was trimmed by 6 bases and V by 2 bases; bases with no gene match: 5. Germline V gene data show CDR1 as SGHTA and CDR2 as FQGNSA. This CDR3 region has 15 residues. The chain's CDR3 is CASSLTGGLSQPQHF. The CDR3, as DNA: TGTGCCAGCAGCTTAACAGGGGGCTTGAGTCAGCCCCAGCATTTT. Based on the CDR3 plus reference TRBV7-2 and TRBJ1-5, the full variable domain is GAGVSQSPSNKVTEKGKDVELRCDPISGHTALYWYRQSLGQGLEFLIYFQGNSAPDKSGLPSDRFSAERTGGSVSTLTIQRTQQEDSAVYLCASSLTGGLSQPQHFGDGTRLSIL.

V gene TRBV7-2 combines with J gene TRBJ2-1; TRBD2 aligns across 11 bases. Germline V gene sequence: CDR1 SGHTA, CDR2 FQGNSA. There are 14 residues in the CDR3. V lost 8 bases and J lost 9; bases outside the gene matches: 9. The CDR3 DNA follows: TGTGCCAGCGATATAGCGGGAGGGAGAGGTGAGCAGTTCTTC. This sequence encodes CASDIAGGRGEQFF.

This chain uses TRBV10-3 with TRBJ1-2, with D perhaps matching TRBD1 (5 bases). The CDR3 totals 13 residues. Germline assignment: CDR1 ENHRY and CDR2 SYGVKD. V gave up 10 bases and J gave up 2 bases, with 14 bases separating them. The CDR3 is CATSSGQNYGYTF. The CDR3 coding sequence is TGTGCCACCAGCTCAGGGCAGAACTATGGCTACACCTTC.

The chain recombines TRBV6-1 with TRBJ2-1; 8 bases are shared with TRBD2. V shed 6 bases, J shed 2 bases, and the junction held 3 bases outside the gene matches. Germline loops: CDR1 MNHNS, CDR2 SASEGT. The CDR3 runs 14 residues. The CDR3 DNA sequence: TGTGCCAGCAGACAGCGGGGGCCCTACAATGAGCAGTTCTTC. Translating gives CASRQRGPYNEQFF.

CDR3 sequence reads: CAWSWQNTGELFF. In DNA, the CDR3 is TGTGCCTGGAGTTGGCAGAACACCGGGGAGCTGTTTTTT. The V call is TRBV30, the J call TRBJ2-2; D is unresolved. The V end was cut by 2 bases, the J end by 1 base, with 5 bases between. The CDR3 consists of 13 residues. Germline loops: CDR1 GTSNPN, CDR2 SVGIG (reference sequence).

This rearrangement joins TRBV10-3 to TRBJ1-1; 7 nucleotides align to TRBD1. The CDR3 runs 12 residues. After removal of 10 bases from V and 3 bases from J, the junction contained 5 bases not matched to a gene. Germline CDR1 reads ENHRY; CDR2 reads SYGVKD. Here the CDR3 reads CASRDSHTEAFF. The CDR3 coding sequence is TGTGCCAGTAGGGACAGCCACACTGAAGCTTTCTTT.

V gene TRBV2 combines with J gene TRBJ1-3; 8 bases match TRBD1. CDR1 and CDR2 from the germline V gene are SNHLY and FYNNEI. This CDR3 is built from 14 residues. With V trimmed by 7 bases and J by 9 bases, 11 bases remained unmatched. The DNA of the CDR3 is TGTGCCAGCATTCTCGGGACAGGACGGGGCACCATATATTTT. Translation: CASILGTGRGTIYF.

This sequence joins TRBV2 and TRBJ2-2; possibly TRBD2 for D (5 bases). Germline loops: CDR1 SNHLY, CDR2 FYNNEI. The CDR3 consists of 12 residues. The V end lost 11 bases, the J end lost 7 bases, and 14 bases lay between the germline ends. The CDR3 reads CARMVGSGELFF. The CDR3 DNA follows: TGTGCCCGAATGGTGGGGAGCGGGGAGCTGTTTTTT.

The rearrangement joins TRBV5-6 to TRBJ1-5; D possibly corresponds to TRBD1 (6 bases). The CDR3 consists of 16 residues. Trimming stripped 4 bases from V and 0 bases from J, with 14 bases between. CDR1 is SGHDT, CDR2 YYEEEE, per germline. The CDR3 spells CASSLQGNPSNQPQHF. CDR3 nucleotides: TGTGCCAGCAGCCTACAGGGTAACCCTAGCAATCAGCCCCAGCATTTT.